The rows below give T cell receptor beta chains drawn from one sample of a study of blood T cell repertoires in COVID-19. TCRdb keeps only in-frame clones here, not all; method: immunoSEQ multiplex PCR. The table lists some 150,000 clones, around four fifths of them singletons. Source material: PBMCs or T cells enriched from blood (not recorded which). These receptors all come from a woman between 40 and 55 years old who had recovered from COVID-19. The CDR3 runs from the conserved cysteine through the conserved F or W. The order of the fields is V gene, J gene, D gene, clone size, CDR3 DNA, CDR3 protein. D genes are given only for firm matches. Expanded clones get a size class; other rows say once, few or many, or leave the size out.

>TRBV5-5|TRBJ2-3|TRBD1|.
TGTGCCAGCAGCACGGGACAGGGTGATGTCACAGATACGCAGTATTTT
CASSTGQGDVTDTQYF
>TRBV30|TRBJ1-5|.|.
TGTGCCTGGAGTCTAGACCGCGATCAGCCCCAGCATTTT
CAWSLDRDQPQHF
>TRBV9|TRBJ1-1|TRBD1|.
TGTGCCAGCAGCCCCCGGGACAGGAACACTGAAGCTTTCTTT
CASSPRDRNTEAFF
>TRBV19|TRBJ1-5|.|.
TGTGCCAGTAGTATTTGGGCCCCCGAACACACTCAGCCCCAGCATTTT
CASSIWAPEHTQPQHF
>TRBV10-3|TRBJ2-3|.|.
TGTGCCATCAGTGAGGGAGCTGCAGATACGCAGTATTTT
CAISEGAADTQYF
>TRBV7-3|TRBJ1-1|.|.
TGTGCCAGCAGCTTGGCAGGCAACACTGAAGCTTTCTTT
CASSLAGNTEAFF
>TRBV19|TRBJ1-2|TRBD1|.
TGTGCCAGTAGTACCGTTGGCGGGACAGGGGTCTATGGCTACACCTTC
CASSTVGGTGVYGYTF
>TRBV6-5|TRBJ2-2|.|.
TGTGCCAGCAGTTCAGACACCGGGGAGCTGTTTTTT
CASSSDTGELFF
>TRBV24-1|TRBJ2-1|.|.
TGTGCCACCAGTGACCCGGGACATAATTCAAACAATGAGCAGTTCTTC
CATSDPGHNSNNEQFF
>TRBV10-1|TRBJ2-5|TRBD2|.
TGCGCCAGCATCTCCGGGACTAGTGGGGAGACCCAGTACTTC
CASISGTSGETQYF
>TRBV18|TRBJ2-1|TRBD2|.
TGTGCCAGCTCACAAACGGGGAGCGGGGGCCCGGGGAATGAGCAGTTCTTC
CASSQTGSGGPGNEQFF
>TRBV7-9|TRBJ2-3|TRBD2|.
TGTGCCAGCAGCACACTAGCGGGGGGCTTCACAGATACGCAGTATTTT
CASSTLAGGFTDTQYF
>TRBV29-1|TRBJ1-2|.|.
TGCAGCGTTGAAGGGCAGGGGCATGGCTACACCTTC
CSVEGQGHGYTF
>TRBV5-1|TRBJ2-5|TRBD1|.
TGCGCCAGCAGCTTGGCCTTGGACAGGTTGGAGACCCAGTACTTC
CASSLALDRLETQYF
>TRBV19|TRBJ1-2|.|.
TGTGCCAGTAAACCCCCGACTCATGGCTACACCTTC
CASKPPTHGYTF
>TRBV25-1|TRBJ1-1|.|few
TGTGCCAGCAGCCAAAGGGTGGGACTCGCGACTGAAGCTTTCTTT
CASSQRVGLATEAFF
>TRBV30|TRBJ1-5|.|.
TGTGCCTGGCAGGGAGGCACCAGGAGCAATCAGCCCCAGCATTTT
CAWQGGTRSNQPQHF
>TRBV11-2|TRBJ1-1|.|.
TGTGCCAGCAGCCCGAGGTCGAACACTGAAGCTTTCTTT
CASSPRSNTEAFF
>TRBV5-1|TRBJ2-1|TRBD2|.
TGCGCCAGCAGCACCCACAGCGGGACTAGCGGGTATGAGCAGTTCTTC
CASSTHSGTSGYEQFF
>TRBV7-8|TRBJ1-1|.|.
TGTGCCAGCTCAACGGGAGGTCTGAACACTGAAGCTTTCTTT
CASSTGGLNTEAFF
>TRBV3-1/TRBV3-2|TRBJ2-1|.|few
TGTGCCAGCAGCCAAGATCTCGCGCGGAGCACCAATGAGCAGTTCTTC
CASSQDLARSTNEQFF
>TRBV5-4|TRBJ2-7|TRBD2|.
TGTGCCAGCAGCTTCTCAACTAGCGGGGGGTACGAGCAGTACTTC
CASSFSTSGGYEQYF